Sequencing of this T cell receptor (beta chain) was carried out in a study of shared clonotypes between healthy human individuals. Broader study findings: With few donors, the genetic and exposure-history diversity represented was limited. Sharing across four donors was highest in naive CD4 (around 5%) and lowest in memory CD8 (approximately 0.4%).

Note on this clone: Its antigen is still unknown.

The germline V and J ends were trimmed by 5 bases and 1 base, with 19 bases remaining between them. CDR1 is MGHRA, CDR2 YSYEKL, per germline. The length of the CDR3 is 17 residues. The assay was run at deep level. The method was immunoSEQ multiplex PCR; TCRdb's version includes in-frame clones alone and lacks a portion of them. Seen here are some 2,000,000 clones, 85% to 95% observed once, and the top ten hold around 0.13%. The J gene is TRBJ2-3, the V gene TRBV4-1; tentative D call: TRBD2 (6 bases). Material for sequencing was naive CD4+ T cells sorted from blood. Sample subset: CD45RA+ positively selected. The clonotype was recovered from a man in his late teens or twenties in good health. CDR3 loop: CASSGSSLAVRTDTQYF. The DNA of the CDR3 is TGCGCCAGCAGCGGCTCTTCGTTAGCGGTTCGCACAGATACGCAGTATTTT.